These 8 T cell receptor beta chains came from one sample sequenced in a study of blood T cell repertoires in COVID-19 (dated by TCRdb to about 2020). Receptor libraries were prepared by the immunoSEQ multiplex PCR assay. TCRdb stores this immuneACCESS table with in-frame sequences only. Part of the clones is absent; in the studies checked, under half of the shortfall reflects unresolved V genes, and no reason is known for the rest. This sample has almost 300,000 clones in its table, and roughly 86% of those were observed once. The ten largest clonotypes hold roughly 1.3% of the sample. The specimen sequenced was peripheral blood. These receptors were obtained from a man between 65 and 85 years old with acute or convalescent COVID-19.

The rearrangement links TRBV7-2 to TRBJ2-2, with a possible D match to TRBD2 (5 bases). Germline loops: CDR1 SGHTA, CDR2 FQGNSA. Trimming pared 1 base from V and 4 bases from J, leaving 16 bases between. This CDR3 spans 17 amino acids. CDR3 sequence: CASSLVWTPRGTGELFF. As DNA, the CDR3 is TGTGCCAGCAGCTTAGTCTGGACCCCTCGGGGCACCGGGGAGCTGTTTTTT. Full variable domain (rest looked up from reference TRBV7-2 and TRBJ2-2): GAGVSQSPSNKVTEKGKDVELRCDPISGHTALYWYRQSLGQGLEFLIYFQGNSAPDKSGLPSDRFSAERTGGSVSTLTIQRTQQEDSAVYLCASSLVWTPRGTGELFFGEGSRLTVL.

This clone was seen just once. The rearrangement links TRBV28 to TRBJ1-5; a weak D match, TRBD1 (6 bases). The CDR3 totals 13 residues. Germline CDR1 is MDHEN and CDR2 is SYDVKM. Between the trimmed V and J ends, which lost 9 bases and 5 bases, there was a span of 14 bases. The CDR3 region is CASRDTPHQPQHF. CDR3 nucleotides: TGTGCCAGTCGGGACACTCCTCATCAGCCCCAGCATTTT.

This rearrangement joins TRBV30 to TRBJ2-2, with D possibly being TRBD2 (5 bases). Trimming took off 0 bases at V and 6 bases at J, with 8 bases between the two ends. Germline values: CDR1 GTSNPN, CDR2 SVGIG (reference sequence). The CDR3 length is 13 residues. This CDR3 is CAWSVLGAGELFF. The CDR3 DNA sequence: TGTGCCTGGAGTGTACTAGGTGCCGGGGAGCTGTTTTTT.

CDR3 sequence reads: CASSELQTNEKLFF. CDR3 sequence (DNA): TGTGCCAGCAGTGAATTACAGACTAATGAAAAACTGTTTTTT. V gene TRBV6-1 combines with J gene TRBJ1-4; D remains ambiguous. This CDR3 spans 14 amino acids. Germline-derived CDR1 and CDR2 are MNHNS and SASEGT. The V end was cut by 2 bases, the J end by 2 bases, with 6 bases between.

The rearrangement uses TRBV28 and TRBJ2-1; 7 bases map to TRBD2. CDR3 length: 15 amino acids. Trimming removed 1 base from V and 0 bases from J; junction bases left unmatched: 0. CDR1 and CDR2 from the germline V gene are MDHEN and SYDVKM. The CDR3: CASSLSGGSYNEQFF. The CDR3 nucleotides read TGTGCCAGCAGTTTATCGGGAGGCTCCTACAATGAGCAGTTCTTC.

This clone was recorded once. One end of the junction varies from germline; a read error may be responsible. The chain recombines TRBV7-2 with TRBJ2-3; maybe TRBD1 (5 bases). Germline V lookup: CDR1 SGHTA, CDR2 FQGNSA. The CDR3 has 16 residues. CDR3 DNA sequence: TGTGCCAGCAGCCCGGCCGGGTGGCAGGGCACCGATACGCAGTATTTT. It specifies CASSPAGWQGTDTQYF. The variable domain in full, completed from reference TRBV7-2 and TRBJ2-3, reads GAGVSQSPSNKVTEKGKDVELRCDPISGHTALYWYRQSLGQGLEFLIYFQGNSAPDKSGLPSDRFSAERTGGSVSTLTIQRTQQEDSAVYLCASSPAGWQGTDTQYFGPGTRLTVL.

This chain links TRBV15 with TRBJ1-4, with D perhaps TRBD1 (5 bases). Germline lookup yields CDR1 LNHNV and CDR2 YYDKDF (reference sequence). V lost 4 bases and J lost 13, with 19 bases in between. The CDR3 has 14 amino acids. CDR3 DNA: TGTGCCACCAGCATAAATCTACAGGTCGGGGGACTGTTTTTT. It encodes CATSINLQVGGLFF.

J is TRBJ1-2 and V is TRBV9; 7 nucleotides align to TRBD1. CDR1 is SGDLS, CDR2 YYNGEE, per germline. Germline trimming cut 4 bases from V and 4 bases from J; bases unmatched to any gene: 13. The CDR3 covers 16 residues. For the CDR3, the DNA is TGTGCCAGCAGCCCCAGGGACAGCCATCCTTCCTATGGCTACACCTTC. It encodes CASSPRDSHPSYGYTF. The full variable domain, in which reference TRBV9 and TRBJ1-2 provide the parts outside the CDR3, is DSGVTQTPKHLITATGQRVTLRCSPRSGDLSVYWYQQSLDQGLQFLIQYYNGEERAKGNILERFSAQQFPDLHSELNLSSLELGDSALYFCASSPRDSHPSYGYTFGSGTRLTVV.